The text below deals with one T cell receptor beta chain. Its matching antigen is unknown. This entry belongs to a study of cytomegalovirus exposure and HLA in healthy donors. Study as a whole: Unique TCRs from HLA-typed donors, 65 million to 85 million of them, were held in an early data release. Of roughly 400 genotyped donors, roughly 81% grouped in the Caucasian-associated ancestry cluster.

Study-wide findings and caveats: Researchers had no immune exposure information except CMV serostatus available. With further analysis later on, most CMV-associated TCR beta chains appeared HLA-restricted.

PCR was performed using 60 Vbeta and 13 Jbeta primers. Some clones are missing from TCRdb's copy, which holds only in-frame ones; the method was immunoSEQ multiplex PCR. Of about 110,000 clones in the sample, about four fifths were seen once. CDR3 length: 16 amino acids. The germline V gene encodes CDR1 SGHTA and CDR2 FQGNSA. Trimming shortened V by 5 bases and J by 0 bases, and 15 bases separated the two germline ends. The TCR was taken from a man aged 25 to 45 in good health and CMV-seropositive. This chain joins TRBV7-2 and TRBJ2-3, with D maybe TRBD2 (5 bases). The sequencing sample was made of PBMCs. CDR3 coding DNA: TGTGCCAGCAGCCCGCTAAGCGGCCTAAGCACAGATACGCAGTATTTT. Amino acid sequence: CASSPLSGLSTDTQYF.